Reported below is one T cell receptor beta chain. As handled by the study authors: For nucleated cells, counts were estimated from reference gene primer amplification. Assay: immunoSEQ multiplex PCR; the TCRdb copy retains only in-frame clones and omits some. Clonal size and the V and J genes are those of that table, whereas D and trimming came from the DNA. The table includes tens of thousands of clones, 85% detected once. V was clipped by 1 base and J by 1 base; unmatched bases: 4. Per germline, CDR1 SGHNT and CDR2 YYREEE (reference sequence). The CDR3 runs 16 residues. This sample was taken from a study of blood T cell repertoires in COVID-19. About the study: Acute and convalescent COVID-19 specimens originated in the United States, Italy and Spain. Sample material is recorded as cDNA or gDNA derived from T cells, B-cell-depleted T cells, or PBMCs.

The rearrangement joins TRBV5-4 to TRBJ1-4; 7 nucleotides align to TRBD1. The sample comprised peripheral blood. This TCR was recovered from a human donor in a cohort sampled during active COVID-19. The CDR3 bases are TGTGCCAGCAGCTTGCCCTCAGGGGGAACTAATGAAAAACTGTTTTTT. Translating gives CASSLPSGGTNEKLFF. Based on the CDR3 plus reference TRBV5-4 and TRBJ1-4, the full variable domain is ETGVTQSPTHLIKTRGQQVTLRCSSQSGHNTVSWYQQALGQGPQFIFQYYREEENGRGNFPPRFSGLQFPNYSSELNVNALELDDSALYLCASSLPSGGTNEKLFFGSGTQLSVL.